This paragraph reports one T cell receptor (beta chain). This clonotype appeared many times. There is no known antigen for this receptor. Base qualities are not at hand, and no much larger clone is one base apart. This sample is drawn from a study of T cells in Graves' hyperthyroidism and ophthalmopathy (dated by TCRdb to between 2017 and 2020). With respect to the entire study: Peripheral blood samples were taken at the time of initial diagnosis, prior to any treatment. Whether ophthalmopathy could be predicted prospectively was tested in an independent validation cohort made up of 18 to 20 hyperthyroidism patients plus 17 patients who later progressed to ophthalmopathy. In roughly six Graves' hyperthyroidism patients, the study also compared T-cell repertoires from thyroid tissue with T-cell repertoires from blood. To identify distinguishing TCR V-J signatures, a discovery cohort of some 100 patients was used, comprising 43 with Graves' ophthalmopathy and approximately 58 with stable Graves' hyperthyroidism. According to the paper, TCR Vbeta CDR3 sequencing was carried out on approximately 140 peripheral blood samples, which came from some 41 ophthalmopathy, under 85 hyperthyroidism and about 17 progressor patients. The 85 to 100 discovery patients were randomly split 7:3 into training and test sets. After blood sampling, hyperthyroidism patients were treated with methimazole at a starting dose of 30 mg daily, and ophthalmopathy patients were treated with high-dose intravenous methylprednisolone. Study-level results and caveats: During validation, the model predicted progression to ophthalmopathy a median of about 5.9 months ahead of onset, with just under 71% sensitivity and 72% to 80% specificity. Sample size was not statistically predetermined, and blinding of investigators to group allocation was not performed. Most expanded thyroid clonotypes (frequency above 0.001) were also found in blood, which suggests that blood repertoires may mirror thyroid immune responses. A 13 V-J signature model separated ophthalmopathy from stable hyperthyroidism, with 87.88% sensitivity and 81% to 83% specificity in cross-validation and 80%/75% in testing.

The TCR beta CDR3 regions were amplified from RNA transcripts. A first-round RT-PCR of the TCR CDR3 used the HTBI primer set with the Qiagen OneStep RT-PCR kit. Libraries were constructed in a second round of multiplex PCR, after which size selection and purification were carried out. Paired-end sequencing of the libraries was performed with 100 bp reads on an Illumina HiSeq2000. The source study handled its data this way. SOAPnuke was used to process the raw data, throwing out any read that contained adapters or uncalled bases, had a mean Phred below 15, or lacked an exact constant-primer or identifier match. COPE v1.2.5 was used to merge high-quality paired reads, and clonotypes were defined as unique nucleotide sequences. MiTCR v1.1 was used to align clonotypes to the IMGT TRBV, TRBD and TRBJ reference segments. The analysis included only V-J combinations with a frequency above 0.0001, which together covered approximately 99% of the repertoires. The TCS score was defined as the ratio of F50 (clonal expansion) to E x V (chaos), calculated using BLOSUM62-based TCRdist between CDR3 peptides within each V-J. Welch's t-statistics and random forest reduced around 510 V-J features to 13, which were used in a naive Bayes classifier (R e1071). TCRdb redid the processing of the public reads, applying fastp at Q25 and MiXCR, and retained in-frame beta chains. For every CDR3 protein sequence, its rows merge into one entry that carries the most common genes and DNA. What appears here as the V and J calls and clone size reflects TCRdb's work, not the paper's. The sample profile shows fewer than 450,000 distinct CDR3 sequences; about 18% of them were found once. The ten largest clones capture around a third of the sample.

The CDR3 runs 15 amino acids, cysteine and phenylalanine included. Only the CDR3 portion is preserved as DNA: 45 bases, with reading frame beginning at the first base. CDR1 and CDR2 were assigned from the germline V gene as SGHRS and YFSETQ. A distance of 16 bases separates the germline ends of V and J, which lose 4 bases and 3 bases respectively. The hyperthyroidism patients were between 18 and 65 years old and newly diagnosed, with a disease duration of less than 2 months. Exclusion was applied to patients with uncontrolled infections, other autoimmune diseases, pregnancy or lactation. Diagnoses relied on clinical symptoms, serum thyroxine and TRAb, thyroid ultrasound and orbital computed tomography. Blood from progressor patients was drawn when they were first diagnosed with hyperthyroidism, before any ophthalmopathy symptoms appeared. PBMCs were isolated from 10 ml of fresh peripheral blood by Ficoll-Paque density gradient centrifugation. Progressor patients were defined as those initially diagnosed with Graves' hyperthyroidism in whom ophthalmopathy developed during follow-up. Total RNA was extracted with Trizol reagent, and quality was checked on an Agilent 2100 Bioanalyzer.

The chain joins TRBV5-1 to TRBJ1-2, with the D gene call left open. Sample: blood. The origin of this receptor is a woman in her twenties or thirties with Graves' hyperthyroidism that later progressed to Graves' ophthalmopathy. The sequenced DNA is TGCGCCAGCAGCCTTCGTAGTCCAGGCGACTATGGCTACACCTTC. This sequence encodes CASSLRSPGDYGYTF.